These T cell receptor beta chains were read from a single sample in a study of regulatory T cells in long-lasting Graves disease. TCRdb called the multiplex PCR reads again in MiXCR, with one record for every CDR3 protein. The profile shows around 240,000 distinct CDR3 sequences, 15% to 20% of them singletons. The data also belong to a second study, concerning T cells in Graves' hyperthyroidism and ophthalmopathy.

The sample in question was peripheral blood mononuclear cells (PBMCs), obtained at new diagnosis, from a patient treated with antithyroid drugs. The receptors stem from a woman younger than 45 with Graves disease. Both conserved end residues are part of each CDR3. The D gene is left open where the match is weak. Some rows have no size entry. The others give once, few or many, or a class for an expanded clone.

D gene | J gene | V gene | clone size | CDR3 DNA | CDR3 protein
TRBD2 | TRBJ2-7 | TRBV14 | many | TGTGCCAGCAGCCATAGAGAGCGGGAGACAAACTACGAGCAGTACTTC | CASSHRERETNYEQYF
- | TRBJ1-1 | TRBV6-1 | many | TGTGCCAGCAGAACTTCAGGGCAGTCGGGTGAAGCTTTCTTT | CASRTSGQSGEAFF
- | TRBJ2-4 | TRBV11-2 | many | TGTGCCAGCAGCTTAGTACTGGGGACCAAAAACATTCAGTACTTC | CASSLVLGTKNIQYF
- | TRBJ2-5 | TRBV20-1 | many | TGCAGTGCTAGAGATCCGGGGCTAGGGCAAGAGACCCAGTACTTC | CSARDPGLGQETQYF
- | TRBJ1-1 | TRBV24-1 | many | TGTGCCACCAGTGACTGCAGGGTCATCTTT | CATSDCRVIF
- | TRBJ2-4 | TRBV12-3/TRBV12-4 | many | TGTGCCAGCAGCCCCGGGACCCCCGGGGACATTCAGTACTTC | CASSPGTPGDIQYF
- | TRBJ1-1 | TRBV11-2 | many | TGTGCCAGCAGCTTATTTCCGGATGAGAAAGCTTTCTTT | CASSLFPDEKAFF
TRBD2 | TRBJ2-1 | TRBV20-1 | many | TGCAGTGCAGCAGCGGGGGGGCCTCGGGAGCAGTTCTTC | CSAAAGGPREQFF
- | TRBJ2-1 | TRBV3-1 | - | TGTGCCAGCACCCCCCGGTGGACAGACTTATCCTACAATGAGCAGTTCTTC | CASTPRWTDLSYNEQFF
- | TRBJ1-5 | TRBV6-1 | many | TGTGCCAGCAGTGATGGTCCCCAGGGGAATCAGCCCCAGCATTTT | CASSDGPQGNQPQHF
TRBD1 | TRBJ1-4 | TRBV12-3/TRBV12-4 | - | TGTGCCAGCAGTTTGGTGACAGGGGCTTTGGAGGAAAAACTGGTTTTT | CASSLVTGALEEKLVF
- | TRBJ1-5 | TRBV27 | many | TGTGCCAGCAGTTTAGTGGGAAACAATCAGCCCCAGCATTTT | CASSLVGNNQPQHF
- | TRBJ2-3 | TRBV6-1 | many | TGTGCCAGCAGTGGGTACGACAGGTACACAGATACGCAGTATTTT | CASSGYDRYTDTQYF
- | TRBJ2-3 | TRBV12-3/TRBV12-4 | many | TGTGCCAGCAGTTTTTACAGCACAGATACGCAGTATTTT | CASSFYSTDTQYF
- | TRBJ2-7 | TRBV20-1 | many | TGCAGTGCAGGGTCCTACGAGCAGTACTTC | CSAGSYEQYF
TRBD2 | TRBJ2-7 | TRBV18 | many | TGTGCCAGCTCCCGAAGGACTAGCGGGGGTTCCTACGAGCAGTACTTC | CASSRRTSGGSYEQYF
- | TRBJ1-2 | TRBV29-1 | many | TGCAGCGTTAGTTTGTTTTCATCGGGGGAGGACGGCTACACCTTC | CSVSLFSSGEDGYTF
TRBD1 | TRBJ2-5 | TRBV7-9 | few | TGTGCCAGCAGCTTATTCATAGACAGGGGGCCACAGGGGGGACAAGAGGCCCAGTACTTC | CASSLFIDRGPQGGQEAQYF
- | TRBJ1-4 | TRBV6-2/TRBV6-3 | few | TGTGCCAGCAGTTACTCGCAGTTTGGAGTCGAAAAACTGTTTTTT | CASSYSQFGVEKLFF
TRBD2 | TRBJ2-1 | TRBV11-2 | - | TGTGCCAGCAGCTCTAGCGGGGACTCAGCCTCTTACAATGAGCAGTTCTTC | CASSSSGDSASYNEQFF
TRBD1 | TRBJ1-1 | TRBV27 | many | TGTGCCAGCAGTTCCGCACCCGGGACAGGGGTGGGGAACACTGAAGCTTTCTTT | CASSSAPGTGVGNTEAFF
- | TRBJ2-4 | TRBV12-3/TRBV12-4 | many | TGTGCCAGCAGTTTGTTTGCCGGGAAAGTCAAAAACATTCAGTACTTC | CASSLFAGKVKNIQYF
- | TRBJ2-1 | TRBV30 | few | TGTGCCTGGAGTGATGCATCCTACAATGAGCAGTTCTTC | CAWSDASYNEQFF
TRBD1 | TRBJ2-2 | TRBV7-2 | many | TGTGCCAGCAGCCCAGGGGGCGCGAACACCGGGGAGCTGTTTTTT | CASSPGGANTGELFF
TRBD2 | TRBJ2-1 | TRBV3-1 | many | TGTGCCAGCAGCCAAGTAGCGCGGGGGGTCTACAATGAGCAGTTCTTC | CASSQVARGVYNEQFF
TRBD2 | TRBJ2-1 | TRBV7-2 | many | TGTGCCAGCAGCTCTAATAGCGGGGGGGGTAGGGATGGGCAGTTCTTC | CASSSNSGGGRDGQFF
- | TRBJ2-7 | TRBV3-1 | many | TGTGCCAGCAGCCAGGCCGGCGGGTCCTACGAGCAGTACTTC | CASSQAGGSYEQYF
- | TRBJ1-4 | TRBV18 | many | TGTGCCAGCTCACCTACACCTGGCGGTGAAAAACTGTTTTTT | CASSPTPGGEKLFF
TRBD1 | TRBJ2-7 | TRBV27 | - | TGTGCCAGCAGTTCCCAGACAGGGGTCGAGCAGTACTTC | CASSSQTGVEQYF
- | TRBJ1-2 | TRBV6-2/TRBV6-3 | - | TGTGCCAGCAGTTCCCCGGGCGTGGGCTATGGCTACACCTTC | CASSSPGVGYGYTF
- | TRBJ2-3 | TRBV3-1 | many | TGTGCCAGCAGCCAAGTACGCTATGATACGCAGTATTTT | CASSQVRYDTQYF
- | TRBJ1-4 | TRBV2 | many | TGTGCCAGCAGTGAACCCAGGGTTGTGGCTGAAAAACTGTTTTTT | CASSEPRVVAEKLFF
- | TRBJ2-5 | TRBV20-1 | - | TGCAGTGGGGGGCCGGGGGGCGGTGAGACCCAGTACTTC | CSGGPGGGETQYF
TRBD2 | TRBJ2-7 | TRBV10-3 | many | TGTGCCATCAGTGAGTATCAGGTACTAGCGATGTACGAGCAGTACTTC | CAISEYQVLAMYEQYF
TRBD2 | TRBJ2-3 | TRBV6-1 | many | TGTGCCAGCAGGATGCCTAGCGGGAATACGCAGTATTTT | CASRMPSGNTQYF
TRBD1 | TRBJ1-2 | TRBV20-1 | - | TGCAGTGCTAGAGATAAGGACAGGGAGGGTGGCTACACCTTC | CSARDKDREGGYTF
TRBD2 | TRBJ2-5 | TRBV10-2 | many | TGCGCCAGCAGAGCGGGGGCTAGCGGGAAACAAGAGACCCAGTACTTC | CASRAGASGKQETQYF
- | TRBJ1-5 | TRBV20-1 | many | TGCAGTGCTAGTACAGGTGCCTACCTTTCTCAGCCCCAGCATTTT | CSASTGAYLSQPQHF
- | TRBJ2-1 | TRBV20-1 | - | TGCAGTGCGTCGAGAACCGGGACTGACAATGAGCAGTTCTTC | CSASRTGTDNEQFF
- | TRBJ1-3 | TRBV6-1 | - | TGTGCCAGCAGTGAGCGACCGGAAACTGCGAGCTCTGGAAACACCATATATTTT | CASSERPETASSGNTIYF
- | TRBJ1-5 | TRBV3-1 | many | TGTGCCAGCAGCCAATATTCGCAAAAGGGACCCCAGCCCCAGCATTTT | CASSQYSQKGPQPQHF
- | TRBJ2-5 | TRBV11-3 | few | TGTGCCAGCAGTTACTCTCCAGGGCAAGAGACCCAGTACTTC | CASSYSPGQETQYF
TRBD1 | TRBJ2-5 | TRBV6-1 | - | TGTGCCAGCAACGAGGGGGCTCTCCAAGAGACCCAGTACTTC | CASNEGALQETQYF
TRBD1 | TRBJ1-2 | TRBV7-9 | many | TGTGCCAGCAGCATGACAGGGAACTACACCTTC | CASSMTGNYTF
- | TRBJ2-2 | TRBV20-1 | many | TGCAGTGCTAGAGGTTTCGGGGAATCTAACGGCGGGGAGCTGTTTTTT | CSARGFGESNGGELFF
- | TRBJ1-2 | TRBV7-9 | many | TGTGCCAGCAGCCAAAGCAGGGGATCAGTACGGGGCTACACCTTC | CASSQSRGSVRGYTF
TRBD1 | TRBJ1-5 | TRBV12-5 | many | TGTGCTAGTGGTTTGGTATCCTGGGGACAGGGTGGGCGGTATAGCAATCAGCCCCAGCATTTT | CASGLVSWGQGGRYSNQPQHF
- | TRBJ1-1 | TRBV20-1 | many | TGCAGTGGAGGGAGAGGGGCGGGTGAAGCTTTCTTT | CSGGRGAGEAFF